The clone carrying this T cell receptor beta chain was detected a few times. Antigen unknown. The sample belongs to a study of response to subunit inactivated influenza vaccine. The study, taken as a whole, reports: The authors suggested that every seasonal influenza vaccination recruits few new T cells.

Each CDR3 protein gets one entry after TCRdb re-called the RT-PCR reads with MiXCR. The data hold about 540,000 distinct CDR3 sequences, with roughly 25% observed a single time. The CDR3 loop spans 12 amino acids. Germline-derived CDR1 and CDR2 are MDHEN and SYDVKM. The V end was cut by 6 bases, the J end by 6 bases, with 9 bases between. In addition, the sample was reused for a study of T cells expressing NK-cell markers. From that second work: For TCR beta, cDNA was produced by 5'RACE template switching with UMIs. Seven sequenced donors out of eight were HCMV-seropositive, one seronegative. In several donors, these clonotypes also led the CD3+CD56-NKG2C+ fraction.

This chain uses TRBV28 with TRBJ2-1, with a tentative D call TRBD1 (5 bases). This TCR was sampled from a man aged 50 to 59 who received an inactivated influenza vaccine. Here the sequenced sample was CD4+ T cells sorted from PBMCs, taken 11 to 12 days after vaccination. CDR3 protein: CASRQGINEQFF. The CDR3 DNA reads TGTGCCAGCAGGCAGGGAATCAATGAGCAGTTCTTC. Using reference TRBV28 and TRBJ2-1 for the parts outside the CDR3, the full variable domain is DVKVTQSSRYLVKRTGEKVFLECVQDMDHENMFWYRQDPGLGLRLIYFSYDVKMKEKGDIPEGYSVSREKKERFSLILESASTNQTSMYLCASRQGINEQFFGPGTRLTVL.